Listed here are 18 T cell receptor beta chains from one sample, sequenced in a study of blood T cell repertoires in COVID-19 (dated by TCRdb to 2018 to 2021). Receptors were amplified or captured by the immunoSEQ multiplex PCR assay. Entries here come from immuneACCESS through TCRdb and include only in-frame sequences with V and J called. Some clones fail to appear in such tables; in the studies checked, an unresolved V gene covers under half of the shortfall, and the cause of the remainder is unknown. Counted in this sample were about 28,000 clones; roughly nine tenths of them appeared once. The top ten hold 9.3% of the sample. The sample consisted of peripheral blood. These receptors were taken from a human donor in a cohort sampled during active COVID-19.

The chain combines TRBV24-1 with TRBJ2-4; 8 bases fit TRBD1. The CDR3 length is 18 residues. V dropped 0 bases and J dropped 0; count of bases not matched to a gene: 6. Germline V gives CDR1 KGHDR, CDR2 SFDVKD. CDR3 region: CATSDLGTGKKAKNIQYF. As DNA, the CDR3 is TGTGCCACCAGTGATTTGGGGACAGGAAAAAAAGCCAAAAACATTCAGTACTTC.

The V call is TRBV7-9, the J call TRBJ2-7; D gene ambiguous. This CDR3 spans 14 amino acids. Trimming left V 2 bases short and J 9 bases short, with 17 bases between. CDR1 is SEHNR, CDR2 FQNEAQ, per germline (reference sequence). CDR3 amino acids: CASSLWNSPSGQYF. CDR3 nucleotides: TGTGCCAGCAGCTTATGGAACAGTCCATCCGGGCAGTACTTC.

This clone appeared a few times. This chain connects TRBV11-2 to TRBJ1-2; tentative D call: TRBD1 (6 bases). This CDR3 has 14 amino acids. Germline V gene data show CDR1 as SGHAT and CDR2 as FQNNGV. Trimming shortened V by 1 base and J by 7 bases, and 13 bases separated the two germline ends. As DNA, the CDR3 is TGTGCCAGCAGCTTAGGTCCAGGGGCCTCTGGCTACACCTTC. Protein product: CASSLGPGASGYTF.

The genes are TRBV5-4 and TRBJ2-7, with a weak D call TRBD2 (6 bases). In germline, CDR1 is SGHNT, CDR2 YYREEE (reference sequence). The length of the CDR3 is 14 residues. V lost 1 base to trimming and J lost 3 bases, with 11 bases between them. The CDR3 coding sequence is TGTGCCAGCAGCTTGTCTGGGGGGTACTACGAGCAGTACTTC. The encoded protein is CASSLSGGYYEQYF.

This clone is hyperexpanded. This chain uses TRBV18 with TRBJ2-1; TRBD1 matches 9 bases. Losses at the gene ends were 6 bases for V and 3 bases for J; bases not matched to a gene: 3. Germline V gene sequence: CDR1 KGHSH, CDR2 LQKENI. The CDR3 is 14 amino acids. CDR3 region: CASSGTGYYNEQFF. CDR3 DNA: TGTGCCAGCTCGGGGACAGGGTACTACAATGAGCAGTTCTTC.

This clone was seen a few times. This chain uses TRBV7-9 with TRBJ1-1; 7 positions agree with TRBD1. Germline loops: CDR1 SEHNR, CDR2 FQNEAQ (reference sequence). This CDR3 spans 18 amino acids. After removal of 5 bases from V and 4 bases from J, the junction contained 19 bases not matched to a gene. The CDR3 coding sequence is TGTGCCAGCAGCCCTAGGGGGACAGCGGAATTTGGGGTCACTGAAGCTTTCTTT. It specifies CASSPRGTAEFGVTEAFF.

The V and J genes are TRBV9 and TRBJ1-1; 9 bases fit TRBD1. V gave up 3 bases and J gave up 3 bases; unmatched junction bases: 3. The germline V gene encodes CDR1 SGDLS and CDR2 YYNGEE. The CDR3 is made up of 14 amino acids. The CDR3 DNA reads TGTGCCAGCAGCGGACAGGGGGTTGACACTGAAGCTTTCTTT. Translation gives CASSGQGVDTEAFF.

The chain recombines TRBV7-3 with TRBJ2-3, with D tentatively TRBD2 (7 bases). Per the germline V gene, CDR1 is SGHTA and CDR2 is FQGTGA. Between the trimmed V and J ends, which lost 5 bases and 3 bases, there was a span of 18 bases. This CDR3 has 16 residues. This CDR3 reads CASSRARGAGTDTQYF. CDR3 bases: TGTGCCAGCAGCCGTGCCCGGGGGGCTGGTACAGATACGCAGTATTTT.

This clone was detected only a few times. The J gene is TRBJ2-7, the V gene TRBV7-8; tentative D call: TRBD2 (6 bases). Germline CDR1 is SGHVS and CDR2 is FQNEAQ. This CDR3 comprises 16 residues. V was cut by 0 bases and J by 0 bases, with 12 bases left in between. CDR3 bases: TGTGCCAGCAGCTTAGCTAGGCTAGCGAACTCCTACGAGCAGTACTTC. Translation gives CASSLARLANSYEQYF. Based on the CDR3 plus reference TRBV7-8 and TRBJ2-7, the full variable domain is GAGVSQSPRYKVAKRGQDVALRCDPISGHVSLFWYQQALGQGPEFLTYFQNEAQLDKSGLPSDRFFAERPEGSVSTLKIQRTQQEDSAVYLCASSLARLANSYEQYFGPGTRLTVT.

The chain carries TRBV7-6 and TRBJ2-3, with 8 bases lining up with TRBD2. Germline loops: CDR1 SGHVS, CDR2 FNYEAQ. The ends lost 4 bases at V and 2 bases at J; junction bases unmatched: 8. The CDR3 is made up of 16 amino acids. CDR3 sequence (DNA): TGTGCCAGCAGCTCTTTTGGACTAGCAAACACAGATACGCAGTATTTT. It specifies CASSSFGLANTDTQYF.

The V gene is TRBV19, the J gene TRBJ2-5; a weak D match, TRBD1 (5 bases). The CDR3 runs to 13 residues. V lost 5 bases, J lost 4 bases, and 11 bases lay in between. Per germline, CDR1 LNHDA and CDR2 SQIVND (reference sequence). The CDR3 DNA reads TGTGCCAGTAGTCCCCCCGACAGAGAGACCCAGTACTTC. Its protein is CASSPPDRETQYF.

This chain uses TRBV13 with TRBJ2-3; 10 bases map to TRBD2. CDR1 and CDR2 (germline): PRHDT, FYEKMQ (reference sequence). V shed 3 bases, J shed 0 bases, and the junction held 3 bases outside the gene matches. The CDR3 runs to 16 residues. The CDR3 region has the DNA TGTGCCAGCAGCTTGGGGACTAGCGTTAGCACAGATACGCAGTATTTT. Amino acid sequence: CASSLGTSVSTDTQYF.

This chain uses TRBV5-1 with TRBJ1-1; D may be TRBD1 (5 bases). Between the trimmed V and J ends, which lost 2 bases and 0 bases, there was a span of 8 bases. Germline V gene sequence: CDR1 SGHRS, CDR2 YFSETQ. CDR3 size: 14 residues. CDR3 sequence: CASSFGGVNTEAFF. In DNA, the CDR3 is TGCGCCAGCAGCTTCGGAGGGGTGAACACTGAAGCTTTCTTT. Using reference TRBV5-1 and TRBJ1-1 for the parts outside the CDR3, the full variable domain is KAGVTQTPRYLIKTRGQQVTLSCSPISGHRSVSWYQQTPGQGLQFLFEYFSETQRNKGNFPGRFSGRQFSNSRSEMNVSTLELGDSALYLCASSFGGVNTEAFFGQGTRLTVV.

The J gene is TRBJ2-2, the V gene TRBV29-1, with D tentatively TRBD1 (5 bases). The CDR3 runs to 15 residues. The ends were cut back, 3 bases at V and 6 bases at J, with 17 bases in the middle. Germline assignment: CDR1 SQVTM and CDR2 ANQGSEA. The CDR3 is CSVELGQGRAGELFF. CDR3 nucleotides: TGCAGCGTTGAGCTGGGGCAGGGAAGGGCCGGGGAGCTGTTTTTT.

The CDR3 reads CASSPRRDRGSYNEQFF. In DNA form, the CDR3 reads TGTGCCAGCAGTCCACGGCGGGACAGGGGCTCCTACAATGAGCAGTTCTTC. This chain uses TRBV6-6 with TRBJ2-1, with 10 positions matching TRBD1. V shed 5 bases, J shed 0 bases, and the junction held 7 bases outside the gene matches. The CDR3 has 17 amino acids. Per germline, CDR1 MNHNY and CDR2 SVGAGI (reference sequence).

This rearrangement joins TRBV18 to TRBJ2-3; 13 positions agree with TRBD2. CDR1 is KGHSH, CDR2 LQKENI, per germline. The V segment lost 3 bases and the J segment 1 base; nucleotides outside the gene matches: 1. The CDR3 sequence is 16 residues long. The CDR3 sequence is CASSPTSGRRTDTQYF. In DNA form, the CDR3 reads TGTGCCAGCTCACCGACTAGCGGGAGGCGCACAGATACGCAGTATTTT.

The chain recombines TRBV2 with TRBJ2-5, with 8 bases matching TRBD1. V shed 6 bases, J shed 3 bases, and the junction held 3 bases outside the gene matches. The CDR3 covers 13 residues. Looked up from germline, CDR1 is SNHLY and CDR2 is FYNNEI. The CDR3 protein is CASSGQGKETQYF. As DNA, the CDR3 is TGTGCCAGCAGCGGACAGGGCAAAGAGACCCAGTACTTC.

The chain uses TRBV3-1 (or the pseudogene TRBV3-2) and TRBJ2-5; 8 bases fit TRBD1. The CDR3 runs 15 residues. V was pared by 1 base and J by 2 bases, with 3 bases of the junction left unmatched. Germline lookup yields CDR1 LGHDT and CDR2 YNNKEL (reference sequence). The CDR3 nucleotides read TGTGCCAGCAGCCAAGGACAGGGGCGTCAAGAGACCCAGTACTTC. This codes for CASSQGQGRQETQYF.